This passage covers 25 T cell receptor beta chains from one sample sequenced in a study of Ad26.COV2.S vaccination and SARS-CoV-2 variants. Treatment specified: roughly 20 received Ad26.COV2.S at low or high dose, single or two shots; about 5 received placebo; per-sample allocation not given. On day 63 after the first injection, vaccine and placebo recipients gave samples. Assay: immunoSEQ multiplex PCR; the TCRdb copy retains only in-frame clones and omits some. The sample includes approximately 420,000 clones, 88% of them seen just once. The sequencing here drew on peripheral blood, taken in a trial of Ad26.COV2.S vaccine versus placebo. The source of these receptors is a person between 18 and 60 years old who received the Ad26.COV2.S COVID-19 vaccine or a placebo.

The J gene is TRBJ1-5, the V gene TRBV28, with TRBD1 matching 7 bases. The CDR3 spans 14 residues. The V gene's germline CDR1 is MDHEN and CDR2 SYDVKM. V was clipped by 5 bases and J by 4 bases; unmatched bases: 5. CDR3 coding DNA: TGTGCCAGCAGTCAGGGACAGTGGAATCAGCCCCAGCATTTT. It translates to CASSQGQWNQPQHF.

The rearrangement links TRBV29-1 to TRBJ1-1, with 8 nucleotides matching TRBD1. The CDR3 extends over 12 amino acids. Losses at the gene ends were 5 bases for V and 8 bases for J; bases not matched to a gene: 7. The germline CDR1 and CDR2 sequences are SQVTM and ANQGSEA. The CDR3 coding sequence is TGCAGCGTTTGGGCCAGGGGGCGCGAAGCTTTCTTT. It encodes CSVWARGREAFF. Together with reference TRBV29-1 and TRBJ1-1, the CDR3 gives the full variable domain: SAVISQKPSRDICQRGTSLTIQCQVDSQVTMMFWYRQQPGQSLTLIATANQGSEATYESGFVIDKFPISRPNLTFSTLTVSNMSPEDSSIYLCSVWARGREAFFGQGTRLTVV.

J is TRBJ2-2 and V is TRBV19; D is possibly TRBD2 (5 bases). Germline V gives CDR1 LNHDA, CDR2 SQIVND (reference sequence). The CDR3 is 14 amino acids. V lost 6 bases and J 7 bases, leaving 15 bases between the germline ends. In DNA, the CDR3 is TGTGCCAGTAGCCCTGGAGGCCCGGGCGGGGAGCTGTTTTTT. It specifies CASSPGGPGGELFF.

This chain connects TRBV11-2 to TRBJ2-1; D is uncertain. The CDR3 runs 13 residues. Per germline, CDR1 SGHAT and CDR2 FQNNGV. V gave up 3 bases and J gave up 5 bases, with 8 bases separating them. The CDR3 reads CASSFGRHNEQFF. DNA of the CDR3: TGTGCCAGCAGCTTTGGTAGGCACAATGAGCAGTTCTTC.

The gene calls are TRBV28 and TRBJ1-5; no reliable D call. The CDR3 covers 15 residues. V was shortened by 2 bases and J by 0 bases, with 8 bases between the two germline ends. From germline, CDR1 is MDHEN and CDR2 SYDVKM. In DNA, the CDR3 is TGTGCCAGCAGTTTAATCAGTAATAGCAATCAGCCCCAGCATTTT. Translating gives CASSLISNSNQPQHF.

V and J are TRBV7-6 and TRBJ1-4; D is uncertain. CDR1 is SGHVS, CDR2 FNYEAQ, per germline. This CDR3 is built from 18 residues. Trimming shortened V by 3 bases and J by 0 bases, and 17 bases separated the two germline ends. The DNA of the CDR3 is TGTGCCAGCAGCTTTAGGGCGGAAGGCGATGCAACTAATGAAAAACTGTTTTTT. This translates into CASSFRAEGDATNEKLFF.

This clone was seen at least ten times. Other DNA sequences of this sample code for an identical CDR3. This rearrangement joins TRBV12-3 or TRBV12-4 to TRBJ2-7; no reliable D call. The CDR3 has 13 residues. V was trimmed by 3 bases and J by 0 bases, leaving 6 bases between them. As DNA, the CDR3 is TGTGCCAGCAGTTTGGGGAACTCCTACGAGCAGTACTTC. This translates into CASSLGNSYEQYF.

The chain combines TRBV4-2 with TRBJ2-3; 7 positions match TRBD2. The CDR3 spans 15 residues. After removal of 4 bases from V and 1 base from J, the junction contained 5 bases not matched to a gene. Looked up from germline, CDR1 is LGHNA and CDR2 is YNFKEQ. The DNA for the CDR3 is TGTGCCAGCAGCCCTTACGCGGGGGGCACAGATACGCAGTATTTT. It is translated as CASSPYAGGTDTQYF.

The chain is built from TRBV28 and TRBJ1-5; 9 bases are shared with TRBD1. Germline trimming cut 5 bases from V and 1 base from J; bases unmatched to any gene: 3. Germline V lookup: CDR1 MDHEN, CDR2 SYDVKM. The CDR3 covers 15 residues. For the CDR3, the DNA is TGTGCCAGCAGTCGGACAGGGGTGAGCAATCAGCCCCAGCATTTT. Protein: CASSRTGVSNQPQHF. The full variable domain, in which reference TRBV28 and TRBJ1-5 provide the parts outside the CDR3, is DVKVTQSSRYLVKRTGEKVFLECVQDMDHENMFWYRQDPGLGLRLIYFSYDVKMKEKGDIPEGYSVSREKKERFSLILESASTNQTSMYLCASSRTGVSNQPQHFGDGTRLSIL.

The gene calls are TRBV28 and TRBJ2-7; D possibly corresponds to TRBD2 (6 bases). V lost 2 bases and J 4 bases, leaving 18 bases between the germline ends. The CDR3 sequence is 16 residues long. Germline CDR1 is MDHEN and CDR2 is SYDVKM. CDR3 nucleotide sequence: TGTGCCAGCAGTTTACCCGGGAGTTGGTCGAATTACGAGCAGTACTTC. Translation gives CASSLPGSWSNYEQYF. Filled out from reference TRBV28 and TRBJ2-7, the complete variable domain reads DVKVTQSSRYLVKRTGEKVFLECVQDMDHENMFWYRQDPGLGLRLIYFSYDVKMKEKGDIPEGYSVSREKKERFSLILESASTNQTSMYLCASSLPGSWSNYEQYFGPGTRLTVT.

J is TRBJ1-2 and V is TRBV5-1, with 8 bases matching TRBD1. This CDR3 spans 14 amino acids. The junction had 7 bases not matched to a gene; V was cut back by 4 bases and J by 5 bases. Looked up from germline, CDR1 is SGHRS and CDR2 is YFSETQ. CDR3 region: CASSLGQGPYGYTF. The DNA for the CDR3 is TGCGCCAGCAGCCTAGGACAGGGACCTTATGGCTACACCTTC.

V and J are TRBV3-1 (or the pseudogene TRBV3-2) and TRBJ1-1; D is ambiguous. The CDR3 covers 12 residues. The V gene lost 5 bases and the J gene lost 6 bases, with 10 bases spanning the gap. The germline V gene encodes CDR1 LGHDT and CDR2 YNNKEL (reference sequence). The CDR3 DNA follows: TGTGCCAGCAGCTCCGAGGCCTCTGAAGCTTTCTTT. This gives the protein CASSSEASEAFF.

Only one count was recorded for this clone. The chain uses TRBV28 and TRBJ2-3; D is unresolved. CDR3 length: 15 amino acids. Trimming removed 4 bases at V and 4 bases at J, with 15 bases between. The germline V gene encodes CDR1 MDHEN and CDR2 SYDVKM. CDR3 bases: TGTGCCAGCAGTTCGGGTTTAAGTTTTTCAGATACGCAGTATTTT. Amino acid sequence: CASSSGLSFSDTQYF.

The chain joins TRBV6-2 or TRBV6-3 to TRBJ1-1, with D unresolved. V dropped 5 bases and J dropped 6 bases, with 10 bases sitting between them. The CDR3 contains 12 residues. In germline, CDR1 is MNHEY, CDR2 SVGEGT. CDR3 amino acids: CASSQGLPEAFF. The CDR3 DNA reads TGTGCCAGCAGTCAAGGACTTCCTGAAGCTTTCTTT.

This chain joins TRBV7-2 and TRBJ2-3, with 10 nucleotides matching TRBD2. CDR3 size: 14 residues. V shed 5 bases, J shed 12 bases, and the junction held 11 bases outside the gene matches. Germline CDR1 is SGHTA and CDR2 is FQGNSA. The CDR3 DNA reads TGTGCCAGCAGCCCCGGACTAGCGGCTTATCGCCAGTATTTT. Encoded protein: CASSPGLAAYRQYF.

The V call is TRBV7-2, the J call TRBJ2-3, with D uncertain. Trimming took 8 bases from V and 4 from J, leaving 7 bases between them. This CDR3 is 11 amino acids long. Germline values: CDR1 SGHTA, CDR2 FQGNSA. CDR3 DNA: TGTGCCAGCTCAGTTGCAGATACGCAGTATTTT. Translated: CASSVADTQYF.

The V gene is TRBV6-5, the J gene TRBJ2-5, with 10 bases identical to TRBD2. This CDR3 comprises 16 residues. V lost 2 bases, J lost 2 bases, and 5 bases stayed unmatched. Germline assignment: CDR1 MNHEY and CDR2 SVGAGI. The CDR3: CASSYLRTSGQETQYF. DNA of the CDR3: TGTGCCAGCAGTTACCTAAGGACTAGCGGACAAGAGACCCAGTACTTC.

This sequence joins TRBV5-1 and TRBJ2-1; D unresolved. Between the trimmed V and J ends, which lost 2 bases and 5 bases, there was a span of 11 bases. In germline, CDR1 is SGHRS, CDR2 YFSETQ. This CDR3 contains 14 residues. CDR3 loop: CASSFHIRDNEQFF. DNA of the CDR3: TGCGCCAGCAGCTTCCACATCCGGGACAATGAGCAGTTCTTC.

This chain links TRBV7-9 with TRBJ2-1; D perhaps matches TRBD1 (6 bases). Germline V gives CDR1 SEHNR, CDR2 FQNEAQ (reference sequence). V was pared by 3 bases and J by 3 bases, with 9 bases between. The CDR3 has 14 amino acids. For the CDR3, the DNA is TGTGCCAGCAGCTTTGCGGACAGCTACAATGAGCAGTTCTTC. Its protein product is CASSFADSYNEQFF.

The chain links TRBV6-5 to TRBJ1-5, with D possibly matching TRBD1 (6 bases). Looked up from germline, CDR1 is MNHEY and CDR2 is SVGAGI. Between the trimmed V and J ends, which lost 4 bases and 5 bases, there was a span of 15 bases. The CDR3 sequence is 15 residues long. The CDR3: CASSSSRDTHQPQHF. As DNA, the CDR3 is TGTGCCAGCAGTTCCTCCCGGGACACCCATCAGCCCCAGCATTTT.

The chain employs TRBV28 and TRBJ1-1; possible D gene TRBD1, 5 bases. The CDR3 is made up of 12 amino acids. With 3 bases removed from V and 10 bases from J, the gap between germline ends came to 12 bases. Germline V gene data show CDR1 as MDHEN and CDR2 as SYDVKM. CDR3: CASSLVPRGAFF. In DNA form, the CDR3 reads TGTGCCAGCAGTTTGGTCCCGAGGGGAGCTTTCTTT.

This sequence joins TRBV4-1 and TRBJ2-7, with D possibly matching TRBD1 (5 bases). Trimming pared 4 bases from V and 5 bases from J, leaving 12 bases between. CDR1 is MGHRA, CDR2 YSYEKL, per germline. The CDR3 has 13 amino acids. Here the CDR3 DNA reads TGCGCCAGCAGCCTTCAGGGTGGTGACGAGCAGTACTTC. Residues: CASSLQGGDEQYF.

V and J are TRBV6-1 and TRBJ1-5; D is undetermined. Between the trimmed V and J ends, which lost 2 bases and 6 bases, there was a span of 11 bases. The germline V gene encodes CDR1 MNHNS and CDR2 SASEGT. The CDR3 runs to 14 residues. CDR3 amino acids: CASSESQAPQPQHF. CDR3 DNA: TGTGCCAGCAGTGAAAGTCAGGCACCTCAGCCCCAGCATTTT.

The CDR3 loop reads CASSKRDTQYF. The CDR3, as DNA: TGTGCCAGCAGCAAGAGAGATACGCAGTATTTT. J is TRBJ2-3 and V is TRBV5-4; D not resolved. Trimming removed 4 bases from V and 5 bases from J, with 5 bases in between. This CDR3 spans 11 amino acids. CDR1 SGHNT and CDR2 YYREEE come from the germline V gene (reference sequence).

The chain links TRBV28 to TRBJ2-7; the match to TRBD2 covers 16 bases. The CDR3 has 16 amino acids. Germline CDR1 is MDHEN and CDR2 is SYDVKM. The J segment lost 5 bases and the V segment lost 5 bases, leaving 6 bases of the junction unmatched. The CDR3 is CASSRGTSGGGHEQYF. CDR3 bases: TGTGCCAGCAGTCGCGGGACTAGCGGGGGGGGTCACGAGCAGTACTTC.